These 18 T cell receptor beta chains originate from one sample sequenced in a study of cytomegalovirus exposure and HLA in healthy donors. 13 Jbeta primers and 60 Vbeta primers were used for the PCR. Data came from immunoSEQ multiplex PCR; TCRdb stores just in-frame clones and leaves some out. The profile shows 150,000 or so clones, around three quarters of them singletons. The sequenced sample consisted of PBMCs. The receptors were sampled from a woman in her thirties or forties in good health and CMV-seronegative.

This chain uses TRBV13 with TRBJ2-5, with 12 bases aligning to TRBD2. Looked up from germline, CDR1 is PRHDT and CDR2 is FYEKMQ (reference sequence). This CDR3 region has 14 residues. The V gene end was trimmed by 5 bases and the J gene end by 5 bases; junction bases not matched to a gene: 3. CDR3 residues: CASSRTSGDETQYF. The CDR3 nucleotides are TGTGCCAGCAGCAGGACTAGCGGGGACGAGACCCAGTACTTC.

The chain combines TRBV28 with TRBJ1-5; D possibly corresponds to TRBD1 (5 bases). The CDR3 is 15 residues long. Germline-derived CDR1 and CDR2 are MDHEN and SYDVKM. V was pared by 1 base and J by 4 bases, with 11 bases between. The CDR3 region is CASSLFRGGNQPQHF. Written as DNA, the CDR3 is TGTGCCAGCAGTTTATTTCGGGGGGGGAATCAGCCCCAGCATTTT.

The chain joins TRBV6-5 to TRBJ1-1; weak D call: TRBD1 (6 bases). The germline V gene encodes CDR1 MNHEY and CDR2 SVGAGI. V dropped 5 bases and J dropped 0 bases, with 13 bases sitting between them. The CDR3 has 15 amino acids. The CDR3 here is CASSTPGHMNTEAFF. In DNA form, the CDR3 reads TGTGCCAGCAGTACCCCGGGACATATGAACACTGAAGCTTTCTTT.

CDR3 protein: CASSPQGDEQYF. In DNA, the CDR3 is TGTGCCAGCAGCCCACAGGGGGACGAGCAGTACTTC. This chain links TRBV7-9 with TRBJ2-7; 8 bases line up with TRBD1. J was trimmed by 5 bases and V by 5 bases; bases with no gene match: 2. Germline V gene lookup returns CDR1 SEHNR and CDR2 FQNEAQ (reference sequence). CDR3 length equals 12 residues.

The rearrangement uses TRBV27 and TRBJ1-2; D unclear. There are 13 residues in the CDR3. Trimming removed 2 bases at V and 4 bases at J, with 8 bases between. Germline-derived CDR1 and CDR2 are MNHEY and SMNVEV (reference sequence). The CDR3 DNA reads as TGTGCCAGCAGTTTAAGCCCCCTCTATGGCTACACCTTC. Residues: CASSLSPLYGYTF.

This clone occurred a few times. The chain has TRBV6-1 and TRBJ2-6; D unclear. CDR3 length equals 15 residues. Trimming cost V 7 bases and J 0 bases, with 10 bases left between them. The V gene's germline CDR1 is MNHNS and CDR2 SASEGT. The CDR3 nucleotides read TGTGCCAGCATACAGACCTCCTCTGGGGCCAACGTCCTGACTTTC. Translated, it gives CASIQTSSGANVLTF.

The J gene is TRBJ1-1, the V gene TRBV2; 7 bases are shared with TRBD1. CDR1 is SNHLY and CDR2 is FYNNEI in the germline V gene. V gave up 6 bases and J gave up 1 base; unmatched junction bases: 11. CDR3 size: 16 residues. The CDR3 DNA sequence: TGTGCCAGCAGGGACGGACAGGCGTGGACGAACACTGAAGCTTTCTTT. Amino acid sequence: CASRDGQAWTNTEAFF.

The V gene is TRBV21-1, the J gene TRBJ1-5; TRBD1, the D gene given by the table, was not confirmed from the DNA. TRBV21-1 is a listed pseudogene. The CDR3 is 16 amino acids. In DNA form, the CDR3 reads TGTGCCAGCAGGATAAACCCCCCCCAGGGTGGTCAGCCCCAGCATTTT. Translation: CASRINPPQGGQPQHF.

CDR3 in amino acids: CTSSQHFRLLAGGPYEQYF. The CDR3 coding sequence is TGCACCAGCAGCCAGCATTTCCGTTTACTAGCGGGGGGACCCTACGAGCAGTACTTC. The J gene is TRBJ2-7, the V gene TRBV1; the table calls TRBD2, which could not be checked here. TRBV1 is marked as a pseudogene. This CDR3 contains 19 residues.

The rearrangement uses TRBV5-1 and TRBJ2-7; maybe TRBD2 (6 bases). V lost 7 bases to trimming and J lost 1 base, with 21 bases between them. The germline V gene encodes CDR1 SGHRS and CDR2 YFSETQ. The CDR3 extends over 16 amino acids. CDR3 nucleotide sequence: TGCGCCAGCGCAGGTCTAGGGGCTAGCGATTCCTACGAGCAGTACTTC. It encodes CASAGLGASDSYEQYF.

A remark on this clone: The identical CDR3 is also encoded by other nucleotide sequences in the sample. The chain is built from TRBV27 and TRBJ1-2; no reliable D call. The CDR3 has 11 amino acids. Germline CDR1 and CDR2: MNHEY and SMNVEV (reference sequence). The germline V and J ends were trimmed by 4 bases and 4 bases, with 4 bases remaining between them. The CDR3 loop is CASSSGYGYTF. DNA of the CDR3: TGTGCCAGCAGTTCGGGCTATGGCTACACCTTC.

This clone was seen once. The chain carries TRBV2 and TRBJ1-2, with D possibly being TRBD1 (5 bases). Trimming shortened V by 5 bases and J by 7 bases, and 17 bases separated the two germline ends. This CDR3 region has 14 residues. Germline CDR1 and CDR2: SNHLY and FYNNEI. The CDR3 DNA is TGTGCCAGCAGTTTTCAGGGTGCCCGCTGTGGCTACACCTTC. Protein product: CASSFQGARCGYTF.

The rearrangement joins TRBV10-1 to TRBJ1-3; D unclear. Trimming cost V 0 bases and J 11 bases, with 14 bases left between them. Germline V lookup: CDR1 WNHNN, CDR2 SYGVQD (reference sequence). The CDR3 totals 14 residues. The CDR3 region is CASSESAGTSPIYF. The CDR3, as DNA: TGCGCCAGCAGTGAGTCGGCAGGAACGAGCCCCATATATTTT.

This chain uses TRBV6-5 with TRBJ2-3; no clear D gene. Trimming took 5 bases from V and 1 from J, leaving 4 bases between them. The CDR3 extends over 12 amino acids. The germline CDR1 and CDR2 sequences are MNHEY and SVGAGI. The CDR3 protein is CASSRGTDTQYF. In DNA form, the CDR3 reads TGTGCCAGCAGTCGGGGCACAGATACGCAGTATTTT.

This clone was seen just once. V and J are TRBV10-3 and TRBJ2-7; D gene ambiguous. This CDR3 contains 11 residues. Germline CDR1 reads ENHRY; CDR2 reads SYGVKD. Trimming pared 3 bases from V and 4 bases from J, leaving 4 bases between. The CDR3 bases are TGTGCCATCAGTGACAAATACGAGCAGTACTTC. Translating gives CAISDKYEQYF.

The J gene is TRBJ1-2, the V gene TRBV27; D unclear. Looked up from germline, CDR1 is MNHEY and CDR2 is SMNVEV (reference sequence). The CDR3 has 14 amino acids. V gave up 6 bases and J gave up 4 bases, with 15 bases separating them. This chain's CDR3 is CASSALGRAYGYTF. In DNA, the CDR3 is TGTGCCAGCAGCGCCCTGGGGAGGGCCTATGGCTACACCTTC.

This clone showed up just once. The chain recombines TRBV2 with TRBJ2-3; D is possibly TRBD2 (6 bases). The germline V gene has CDR1 SNHLY and CDR2 FYNNEI. Trimming took off 6 bases at V and 2 bases at J, with 15 bases between the two ends. This CDR3 comprises 15 residues. DNA for the CDR3: TGTGCCAGCAGAAAGGGGCGGGGTCACACAGATACGCAGTATTTT. Protein product: CASRKGRGHTDTQYF.

The rearrangement uses TRBV10-3 and TRBJ1-5, with D tentatively TRBD1 (5 bases). CDR1 and CDR2 (germline): ENHRY, SYGVKD. The ends were cut back, 2 bases at V and 4 bases at J, with 6 bases in the middle. The CDR3 is 13 residues long. DNA of the CDR3: TGTGCCATCAGTGAGGGGGCAAATCAGCCCCAGCATTTT. It encodes CAISEGANQPQHF.